A single sample gave rise to the 4 T cell receptor beta chains below, sequenced in a study of siplizumab effects on memory and regulatory T cells. Profiling relied on immunoSEQ multiplex PCR, and the TCRdb table lists in-frame clones only, not all of them. The sample has around 97,000 clones, roughly 94% seen once; the top ten hold around 1.4%. The specimen sequenced was non-Treg CD4+ T cells sorted from blood. These receptors came from a human donor in good health.

The chain has TRBV4-2 and TRBJ1-4; 7 bases align to TRBD1. The CDR3 is 15 amino acids. Germline CDR1 reads LGHNA; CDR2 reads YNFKEQ. The V and J ends lost 6 bases and 5 bases, in that order; junction bases with no gene match: 9. CDR3 coding DNA: TGTGCCAGCAGATCAGACAGGGAGTTAAATGAAAAACTGTTTTTT. Translating gives CASRSDRELNEKLFF.

This chain links TRBV11-3 with TRBJ2-7; D is unclear. Per germline, CDR1 SGHNT and CDR2 YENEEA. Trimming removed 5 bases from V and 6 bases from J, with 11 bases in between. This CDR3 has 12 amino acids. DNA of the CDR3: TGTGCCAGCAGCCTTGGGCCCGCCGAGCAGTACTTC. Amino acids: CASSLGPAEQYF.

The chain combines TRBV7-3 with TRBJ2-5; D ambiguous. This CDR3 spans 14 amino acids. V was pared by 5 bases and J by 5 bases, with 15 bases between. CDR1 is SGHTA and CDR2 is FQGTGA in the germline V gene. The CDR3 coding sequence is TGTGCCAGCAGCCCGAACCAGTTGGTGGAGACCCAGTACTTC. It codes for CASSPNQLVETQYF.

The V call is TRBV27, the J call TRBJ2-5; D is perhaps TRBD2 (5 bases). CDR3 length: 18 amino acids. CDR1 is MNHEY and CDR2 is SMNVEV in the germline V gene (reference sequence). Between the trimmed V and J ends, which lost 2 bases and 1 base, there was a span of 20 bases. CDR3 residues: CASSLSSPGSGVQETQYF. The CDR3 region has the DNA TGTGCCAGCAGTTTAAGTTCACCGGGGAGCGGAGTCCAAGAGACCCAGTACTTC.